What follows are 18 T cell receptor beta chains derived from one specimen sequenced in a study of CXCR3-negative and CXCR3-positive naive CD8 T cells. Their antigens are not known. The study's findings and limits: For CXCR3-positive naive cells, TRB CDR3s were more hydrophobic than those of CXCR3-negative naive cells.

Libraries of TRB cDNA were made by 5' RACE and carried UMIs. TCRdb reprocessed the 5' RACE reads and keeps a single row for each CDR3 protein, giving no DNA. The sample holds 55,000 to 65,000 distinct CDR3 sequences. The sample comprised naive CXCR3+ CD8+ T cells from blood. Noted subset: CD45RO-CCR7+CD27+CD95- naive CD8+ T cells expressing CXCR3 (TNR3+). These receptors were obtained from a human donor in good health. Some clones in this sample may be carry-over from other donors' samples.

The V and J genes are TRBV20-1 and TRBJ2-3; the D gene TCRdb calls, TRBD1, cannot be checked with no DNA. CDR3 length equals 17 residues. The germline gives CDR1 DFQATT, CDR2 SNEGSKA (reference sequence). The CDR3 loop reads CSARGTGPLGGTDTQYF.

This chain joins TRBV6-5 and TRBJ2-1; the D call of TRBD2 rests on TCRdb alone, since no DNA is present to check it. CDR3 size: 14 residues. CDR1 and CDR2 (germline): MNHEY, SVGAGI. The CDR3 here is CASSTGAPWNEQFF.

The rearrangement uses TRBV27 and TRBJ2-7; TCRdb reports TRBD2, a call that lacks DNA to check it against. The CDR3 has 14 amino acids. In germline, CDR1 is MNHEY, CDR2 SMNVEV (reference sequence). CDR3 sequence reads: CASSLDEGTYEQYF.

The chain combines TRBV28 with TRBJ1-1. CDR1 and CDR2 from the germline V gene are MDHEN and SYDVKM. This CDR3 has 14 residues. CDR3 region: CASSLGSGWTEAFF.

This clonotype is classed as medium-sized (0.01 to 0.1%) by frequency. The chain carries TRBV4-3 and TRBJ2-5; checking the TCRdb D call of TRBD1 is not possible without DNA. This CDR3 is 16 amino acids long. Germline CDR1 is LGHNA and CDR2 is YSLEER. CDR3 amino acids: CASSQRWRDVQETQYF.

The chain joins TRBV6-2 or TRBV6-3 to TRBJ1-2. From germline, CDR1 is MNHEY and CDR2 SVGEGT. The CDR3 length is 13 residues. The CDR3 spells CASSYDVGYGYTF.

The chain uses TRBV7-8 and TRBJ2-2; TCRdb gives TRBD2 as the D gene, but with no DNA this cannot be confirmed. The CDR3 runs 17 residues. Germline assignment: CDR1 SGHVS and CDR2 FQNEAQ. The CDR3 here is CASSSRPGTRYTGELFF.

This chain joins TRBV11-2 and TRBJ2-3. The CDR3 loop spans 12 amino acids. Germline assignment: CDR1 SGHAT and CDR2 FQNNGV. This CDR3 is CASVMGSDTQYF.

The CDR3 reads CASSSMLRGEKLFF. The V and J genes are TRBV7-9 and TRBJ1-4; TCRdb calls TRBD1, which cannot be checked without DNA. The CDR3 is made up of 14 amino acids. Germline loops: CDR1 SEHNR, CDR2 FQNEAQ (reference sequence).

The CDR3 loop is CSVEYGMNTEAFF. J is TRBJ1-1 and V is TRBV29-1. The CDR3 is made up of 13 amino acids. The germline V gene has CDR1 SQVTM and CDR2 ANQGSEA.

The genes are TRBV9 and TRBJ2-7. CDR1 and CDR2 from the germline V gene are SGDLS and YYNGEE. CDR3 length equals 14 residues. The chain's CDR3 is CASSVEHTSYEQYF.

The rearrangement links TRBV7-9 to TRBJ2-2; TCRdb calls TRBD1, which cannot be checked without DNA. The germline gives CDR1 SEHNR, CDR2 FQNEAQ (reference sequence). The CDR3 is made up of 15 amino acids. CDR3 residues: CASRPGGGNTGELFF. The whole variable domain, remainder taken from reference TRBV7-9 and TRBJ2-2, is DTGVSQNPRHKITKRGQNVTFRCDPISEHNRLYWYRQTLGQGPEFLTYFQNEAQLEKSRLLSDRFSAERPKGSFSTLEIQRTEQGDSAMYLCASRPGGGNTGELFFGEGSRLTVL.

The chain recombines TRBV7-3 with TRBJ2-1; TCRdb's D call of TRBD1 is untestable without DNA. The V gene's germline CDR1 is SGHTA and CDR2 FQGTGA. CDR3 length equals 15 residues. CDR3 amino acids: CASSYWGRAYNEQFF.

This chain uses TRBV7-2 with TRBJ2-1; without DNA, the TCRdb call of TRBD1 cannot be checked. The CDR3 extends over 13 amino acids. CDR1 and CDR2 from the germline V gene are SGHTA and FQGNSA. This CDR3 is CASSVGTGYEQFF.

This chain connects TRBV29-1 to TRBJ2-7; TCRdb returns TRBD1, unconfirmable since there is no DNA. The CDR3 spans 14 residues. CDR1 and CDR2 from the germline V gene are SQVTM and ANQGSEA. CDR3 sequence reads: CSVAPGTGPYEQYF.

This chain uses TRBV29-1 with TRBJ1-1. Germline-derived CDR1 and CDR2 are SQVTM and ANQGSEA. CDR3 length equals 14 residues. The CDR3 protein is CSVEDLTVGTEAFF.

This chain connects TRBV11-2 to TRBJ2-7. This CDR3 has 13 amino acids. Germline V gene data show CDR1 as SGHAT and CDR2 as FQNNGV. CDR3 amino acids: CASSLGFSYEQYF.

The gene calls are TRBV24-1 and TRBJ2-1; the D gene TCRdb calls, TRBD2, cannot be checked with no DNA. Germline CDR1 is KGHDR and CDR2 is SFDVKD. The CDR3 extends over 15 amino acids. The CDR3 here is CATSDLEGEANEQFF.